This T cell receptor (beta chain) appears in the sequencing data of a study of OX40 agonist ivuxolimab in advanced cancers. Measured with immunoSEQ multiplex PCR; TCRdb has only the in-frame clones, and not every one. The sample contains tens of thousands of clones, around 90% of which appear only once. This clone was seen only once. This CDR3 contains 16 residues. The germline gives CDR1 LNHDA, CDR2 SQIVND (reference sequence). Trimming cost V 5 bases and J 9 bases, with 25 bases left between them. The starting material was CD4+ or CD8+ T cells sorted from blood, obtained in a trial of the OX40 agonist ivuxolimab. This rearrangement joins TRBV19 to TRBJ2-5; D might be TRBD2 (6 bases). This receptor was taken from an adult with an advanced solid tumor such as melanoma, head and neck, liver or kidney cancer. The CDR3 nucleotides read TGTGCCAGTAGTTCTGGAGGGACCCTCTCCTCGACGTCCCAGTACTTC. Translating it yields CASSSGGTLSSTSQYF.